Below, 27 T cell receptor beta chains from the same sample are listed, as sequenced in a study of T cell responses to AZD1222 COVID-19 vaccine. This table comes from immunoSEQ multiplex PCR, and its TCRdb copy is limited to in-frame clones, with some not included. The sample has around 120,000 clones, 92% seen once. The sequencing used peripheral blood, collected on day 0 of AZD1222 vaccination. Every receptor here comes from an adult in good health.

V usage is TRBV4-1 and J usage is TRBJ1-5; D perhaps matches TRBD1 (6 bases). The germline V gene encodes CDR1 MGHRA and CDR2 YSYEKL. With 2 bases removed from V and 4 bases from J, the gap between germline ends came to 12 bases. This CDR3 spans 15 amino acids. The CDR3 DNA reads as TGCGCCAGCAGCCAAAGAGGGGGTAGTAATCAGCCCCAGCATTTT. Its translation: CASSQRGGSNQPQHF.

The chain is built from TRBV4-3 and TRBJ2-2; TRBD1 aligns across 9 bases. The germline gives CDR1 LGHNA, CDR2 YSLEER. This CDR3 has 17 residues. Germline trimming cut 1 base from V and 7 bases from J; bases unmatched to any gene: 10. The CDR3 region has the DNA TGCGCCAGCAGCCAAGGGACAGGGGCCCCGAGGGGCGGGGAGCTGTTTTTT. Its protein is CASSQGTGAPRGGELFF.

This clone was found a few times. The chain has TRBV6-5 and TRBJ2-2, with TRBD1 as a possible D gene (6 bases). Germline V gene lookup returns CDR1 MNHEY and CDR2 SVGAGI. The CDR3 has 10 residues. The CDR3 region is CAGGTGELFF. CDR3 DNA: TGTGCAGGGGGCACCGGGGAGCTGTTTTTT.

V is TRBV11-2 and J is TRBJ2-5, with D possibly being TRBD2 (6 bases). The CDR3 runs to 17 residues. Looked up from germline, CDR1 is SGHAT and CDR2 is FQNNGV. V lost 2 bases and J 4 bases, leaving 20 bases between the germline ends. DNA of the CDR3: TGTGCCAGCAGCTTAAGAGGCGGCGGGGAGGCCATAGAGACCCAGTACTTC. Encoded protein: CASSLRGGGEAIETQYF.

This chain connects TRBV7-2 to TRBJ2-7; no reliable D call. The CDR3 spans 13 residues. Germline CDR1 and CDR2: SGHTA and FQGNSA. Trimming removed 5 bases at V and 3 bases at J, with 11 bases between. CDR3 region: CASSPNLYYEQYF. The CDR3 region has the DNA TGTGCCAGCAGCCCAAACCTATACTACGAGCAGTACTTC.

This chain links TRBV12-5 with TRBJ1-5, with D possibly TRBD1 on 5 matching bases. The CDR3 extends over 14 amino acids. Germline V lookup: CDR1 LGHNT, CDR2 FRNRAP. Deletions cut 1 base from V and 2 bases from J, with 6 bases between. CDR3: CASGLGQRNQPQHF. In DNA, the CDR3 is TGTGCTAGTGGTTTGGGACAGCGCAATCAGCCCCAGCATTTT.

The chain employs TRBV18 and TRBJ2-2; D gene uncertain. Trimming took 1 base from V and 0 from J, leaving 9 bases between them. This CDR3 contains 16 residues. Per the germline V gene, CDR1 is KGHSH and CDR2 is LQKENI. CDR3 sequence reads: CASSPRFGTNTGELFF. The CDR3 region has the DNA TGTGCCAGCTCACCACGTTTCGGCACGAACACCGGGGAGCTGTTTTTT.

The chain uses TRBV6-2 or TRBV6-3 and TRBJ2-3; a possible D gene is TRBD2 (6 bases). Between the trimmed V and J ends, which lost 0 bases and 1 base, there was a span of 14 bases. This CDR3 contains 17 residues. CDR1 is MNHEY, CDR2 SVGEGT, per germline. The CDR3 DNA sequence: TGTGCCAGCAGTTACTCGGGGTTAGCGGTTGGCACAGATACGCAGTATTTT. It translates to CASSYSGLAVGTDTQYF.

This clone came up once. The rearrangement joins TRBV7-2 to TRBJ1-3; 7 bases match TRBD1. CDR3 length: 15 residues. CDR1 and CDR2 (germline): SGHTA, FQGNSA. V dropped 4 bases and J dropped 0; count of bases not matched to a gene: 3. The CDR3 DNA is TGTGCCAGCAGCTCCTGGGACAGCTCTGGAAACACCATATATTTT. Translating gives CASSSWDSSGNTIYF.

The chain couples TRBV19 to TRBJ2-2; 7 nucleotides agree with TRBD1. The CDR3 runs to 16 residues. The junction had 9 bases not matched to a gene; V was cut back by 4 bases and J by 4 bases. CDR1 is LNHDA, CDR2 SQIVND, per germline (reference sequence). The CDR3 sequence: CASSKPTGVSTGELFF. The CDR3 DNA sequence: TGTGCCAGTAGTAAACCCACAGGGGTGAGCACCGGGGAGCTGTTTTTT.

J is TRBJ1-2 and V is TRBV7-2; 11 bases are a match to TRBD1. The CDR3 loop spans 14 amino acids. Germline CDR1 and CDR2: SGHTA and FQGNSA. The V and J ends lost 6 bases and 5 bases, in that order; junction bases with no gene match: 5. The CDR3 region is CASSRTGGVYGYTF. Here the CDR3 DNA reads TGTGCCAGCAGTAGGACAGGGGGCGTTTATGGCTACACCTTC.

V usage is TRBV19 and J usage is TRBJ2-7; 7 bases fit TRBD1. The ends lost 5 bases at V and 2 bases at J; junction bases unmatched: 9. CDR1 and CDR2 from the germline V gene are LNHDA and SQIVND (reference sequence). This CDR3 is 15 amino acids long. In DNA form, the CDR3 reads TGTGCCAGTAGTCTGACCGGGACAGAGACCTACGAGCAGTACTTC. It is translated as CASSLTGTETYEQYF. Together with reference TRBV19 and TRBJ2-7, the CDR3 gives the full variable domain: DGGITQSPKYLFRKEGQNVTLSCEQNLNHDAMYWYRQDPGQGLRLIYYSQIVNDFQKGDIAEGYSVSREKKESFPLTVTSAQKNPTAFYLCASSLTGTETYEQYFGPGTRLTVT.

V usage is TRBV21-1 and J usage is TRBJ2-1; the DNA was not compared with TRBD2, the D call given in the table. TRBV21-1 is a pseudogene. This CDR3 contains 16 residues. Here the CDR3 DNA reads TGTGCCAGCAGCAATCCAGAGGGGTCAGCGGGTAGTGAGCAGTTCTTC. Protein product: CASSNPEGSAGSEQFF.

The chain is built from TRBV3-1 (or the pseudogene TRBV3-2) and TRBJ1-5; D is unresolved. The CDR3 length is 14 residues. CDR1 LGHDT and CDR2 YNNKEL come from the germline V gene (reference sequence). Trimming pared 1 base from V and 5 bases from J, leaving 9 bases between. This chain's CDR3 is CASSQGGGYQPQHF. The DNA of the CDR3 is TGTGCCAGCAGCCAAGGGGGAGGGTATCAGCCCCAGCATTTT.

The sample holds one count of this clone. The CDR3 loop is CASSLGGTLTDTQYF. The DNA for the CDR3 is TGTGCCAGCAGCTTAGGGGGAACTTTGACAGATACGCAGTATTTT. The rearrangement uses TRBV11-3 and TRBJ2-3; D is unresolved. The CDR3 loop spans 15 amino acids. V lost 1 base to trimming and J lost 3 bases, with 11 bases between them. Germline values: CDR1 SGHNT, CDR2 YENEEA. Based on the CDR3 plus reference TRBV11-3 and TRBJ2-3, the full variable domain is EAGVVQSPRYKIIEKKQPVAFWCNPISGHNTLYWYLQNLGQGPELLIRYENEEAVDDSQLPKDRFSAERLKGVDSTLKIQPAELGDSAVYLCASSLGGTLTDTQYFGPGTRLTVL.

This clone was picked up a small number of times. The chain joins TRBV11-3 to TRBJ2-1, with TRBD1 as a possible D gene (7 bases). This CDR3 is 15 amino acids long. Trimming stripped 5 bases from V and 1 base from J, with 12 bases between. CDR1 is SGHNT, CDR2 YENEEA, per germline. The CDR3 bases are TGTGCCAGCAGCGAGGAGGGGGCTTCCTACAATGAGCAGTTCTTC. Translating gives CASSEEGASYNEQFF.

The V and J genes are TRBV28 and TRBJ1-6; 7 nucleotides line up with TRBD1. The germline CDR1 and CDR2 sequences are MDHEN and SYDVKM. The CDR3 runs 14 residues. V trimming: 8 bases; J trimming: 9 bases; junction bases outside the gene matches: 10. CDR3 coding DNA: TGTGCCAGCTGGGGAGACAGGGATGGTTCACCCCTCCACTTT. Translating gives CASWGDRDGSPLHF.

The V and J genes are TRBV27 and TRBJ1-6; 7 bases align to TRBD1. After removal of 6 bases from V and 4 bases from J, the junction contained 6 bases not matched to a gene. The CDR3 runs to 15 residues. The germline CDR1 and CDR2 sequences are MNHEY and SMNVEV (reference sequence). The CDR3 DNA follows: TGTGCCAGCAGGGACGGGACAGTGTATAATTCACCCCTCCACTTT. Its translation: CASRDGTVYNSPLHF.

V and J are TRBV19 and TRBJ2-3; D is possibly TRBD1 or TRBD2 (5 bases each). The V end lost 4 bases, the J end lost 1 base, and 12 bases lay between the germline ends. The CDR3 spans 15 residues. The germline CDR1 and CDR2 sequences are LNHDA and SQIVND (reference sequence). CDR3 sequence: CASSKRGPGTDTQYF. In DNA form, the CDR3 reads TGTGCCAGTAGTAAAAGGGGACCGGGCACAGATACGCAGTATTTT.

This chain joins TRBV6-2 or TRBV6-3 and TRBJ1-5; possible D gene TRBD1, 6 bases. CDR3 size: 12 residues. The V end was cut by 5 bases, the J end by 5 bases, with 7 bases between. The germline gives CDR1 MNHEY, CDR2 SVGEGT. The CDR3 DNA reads TGTGCCAGCAGTGAGGGGGATCAGCCCCAGCATTTT. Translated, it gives CASSEGDQPQHF.

The CDR3 sequence: CASSPNPRPSGESYEQYF. In DNA, the CDR3 is TGTGCCAGCAGTCCTAACCCCCGGCCGTCAGGGGAGTCCTACGAGCAGTACTTC. This chain joins TRBV6-6 and TRBJ2-7; D is perhaps TRBD1 (6 bases). V was shortened by 5 bases and J by 1 base, with 24 bases between the two germline ends. Per germline, CDR1 MNHNY and CDR2 SVGAGI (reference sequence). This CDR3 contains 18 residues.

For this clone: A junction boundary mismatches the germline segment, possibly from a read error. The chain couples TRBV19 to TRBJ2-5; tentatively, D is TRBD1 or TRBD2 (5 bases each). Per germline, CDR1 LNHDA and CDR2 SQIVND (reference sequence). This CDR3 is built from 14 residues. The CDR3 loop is CASSIGNTGNGHHF. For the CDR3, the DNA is TGTGCCAGTAGTATCGGGAACACAGGAAACGGCCACCACTTC.

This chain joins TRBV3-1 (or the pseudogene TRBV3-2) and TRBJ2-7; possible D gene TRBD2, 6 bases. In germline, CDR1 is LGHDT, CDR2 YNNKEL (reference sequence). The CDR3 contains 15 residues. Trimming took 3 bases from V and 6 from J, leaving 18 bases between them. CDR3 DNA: TGTGCCAGCAGCCAGTCAATAAACGGGAGAGGCGAGCAGTACTTC. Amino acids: CASSQSINGRGEQYF.

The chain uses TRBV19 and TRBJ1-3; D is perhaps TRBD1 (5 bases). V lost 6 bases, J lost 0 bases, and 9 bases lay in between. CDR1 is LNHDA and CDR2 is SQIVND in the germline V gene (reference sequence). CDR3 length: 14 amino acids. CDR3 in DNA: TGTGCCAGTAGCCTAGACAGCTCTGGAAACACCATATATTTT. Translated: CASSLDSSGNTIYF.

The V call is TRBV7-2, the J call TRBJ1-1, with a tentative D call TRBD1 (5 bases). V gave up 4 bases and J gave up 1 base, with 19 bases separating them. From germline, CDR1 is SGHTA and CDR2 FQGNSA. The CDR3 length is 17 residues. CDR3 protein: CASSSIFKGIGNTEAFF. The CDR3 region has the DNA TGTGCCAGCAGCTCCATATTTAAGGGGATCGGGAACACTGAAGCTTTCTTT.

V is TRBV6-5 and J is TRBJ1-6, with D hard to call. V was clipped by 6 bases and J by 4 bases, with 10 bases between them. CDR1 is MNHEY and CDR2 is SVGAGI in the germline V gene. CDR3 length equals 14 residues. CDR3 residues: CASSQRQYNSPLHF. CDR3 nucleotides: TGTGCCAGCAGCCAGCGGCAGTATAATTCACCCCTCCACTTT.

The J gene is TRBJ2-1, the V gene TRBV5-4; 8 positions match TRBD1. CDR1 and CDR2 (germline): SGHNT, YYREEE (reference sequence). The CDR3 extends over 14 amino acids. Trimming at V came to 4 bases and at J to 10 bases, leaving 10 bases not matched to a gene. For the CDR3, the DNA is TGTGCCAGCAGCCGACAGGGGCGGTTAGAGGAGCAGTTCTTC. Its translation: CASSRQGRLEEQFF.